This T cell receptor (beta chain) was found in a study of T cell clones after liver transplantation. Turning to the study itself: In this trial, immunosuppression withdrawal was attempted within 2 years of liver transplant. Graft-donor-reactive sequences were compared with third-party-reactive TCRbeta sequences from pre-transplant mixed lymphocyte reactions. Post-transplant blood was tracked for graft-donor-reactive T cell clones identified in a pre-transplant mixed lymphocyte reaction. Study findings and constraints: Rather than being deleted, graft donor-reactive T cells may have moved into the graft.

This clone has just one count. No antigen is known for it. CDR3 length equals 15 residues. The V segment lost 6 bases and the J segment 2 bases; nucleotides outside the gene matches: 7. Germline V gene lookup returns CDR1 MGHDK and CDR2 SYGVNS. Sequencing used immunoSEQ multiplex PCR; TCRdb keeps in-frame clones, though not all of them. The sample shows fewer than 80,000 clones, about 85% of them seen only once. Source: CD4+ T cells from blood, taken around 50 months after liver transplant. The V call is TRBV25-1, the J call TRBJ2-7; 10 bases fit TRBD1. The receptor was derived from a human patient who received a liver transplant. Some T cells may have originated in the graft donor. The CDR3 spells CASRAGTGVPYEQYF. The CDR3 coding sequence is TGTGCCAGCAGAGCCGGGACAGGGGTTCCCTACGAGCAGTACTTC.